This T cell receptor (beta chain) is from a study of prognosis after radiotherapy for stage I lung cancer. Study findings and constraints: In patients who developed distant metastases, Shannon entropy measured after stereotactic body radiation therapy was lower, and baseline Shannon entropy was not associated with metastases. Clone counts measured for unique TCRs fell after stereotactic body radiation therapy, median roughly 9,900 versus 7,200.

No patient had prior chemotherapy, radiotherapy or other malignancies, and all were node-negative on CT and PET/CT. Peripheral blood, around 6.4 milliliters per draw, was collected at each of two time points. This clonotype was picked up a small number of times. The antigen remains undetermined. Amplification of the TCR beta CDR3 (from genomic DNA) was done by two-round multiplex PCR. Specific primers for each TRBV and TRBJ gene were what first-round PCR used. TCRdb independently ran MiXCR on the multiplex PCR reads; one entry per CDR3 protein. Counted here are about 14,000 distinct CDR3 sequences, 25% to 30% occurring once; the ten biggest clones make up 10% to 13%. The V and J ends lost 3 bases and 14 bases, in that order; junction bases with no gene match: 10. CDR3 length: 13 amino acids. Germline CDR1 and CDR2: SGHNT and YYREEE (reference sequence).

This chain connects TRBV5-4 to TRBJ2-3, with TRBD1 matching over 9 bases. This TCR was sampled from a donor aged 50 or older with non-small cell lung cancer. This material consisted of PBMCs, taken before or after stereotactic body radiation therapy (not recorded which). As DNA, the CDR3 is TGTGCCAGCAGCTCGAACCCCGGGGACAGGGTGTATTTT. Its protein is CASSSNPGDRVYF. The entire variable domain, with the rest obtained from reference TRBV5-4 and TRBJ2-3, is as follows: ETGVTQSPTHLIKTRGQQVTLRCSSQSGHNTVSWYQQALGQGPQFIFQYYREEENGRGNFPPRFSGLQFPNYSSELNVNALELDDSALYLCASSSNPGDRVYFGPGTRLTVL.